These T cell receptor beta chains were read from a single sample in a study of T-cell reconstitution after alpha-beta-depleted transplantation in children. Using its own MiXCR run on the PCR reads, TCRdb lists one record per CDR3 protein. The sample records 350,000 to 500,000 distinct CDR3 sequences, roughly 43% being singletons. The source was PBMCs, collected before TCRalphabeta/CD19-depleted stem cell transplant. The receptors shown here come from a girl between 2 and 10 years old with aplastic anemia, due to receive a stem cell transplant. The CDR3 runs from the conserved cysteine through the conserved F or W. D genes are given only for firm matches. Clone size, where shown, is once, few, many, or a class for clones that have expanded.

size: .
D: TRBD1
V: TRBV6-1
J: TRBJ2-2
CDR3: CASIFPGGGELFF
DNA: TGTGCCAGCATATTCCCAGGGGGCGGGGAGCTGTTTTTT

size: .
D: .
V: TRBV6-5
J: TRBJ2-5
CDR3: CASSYAGVIETQYF
DNA: TGTGCCAGCAGTTACGCCGGGGTGATAGAGACCCAGTACTTC

size: .
D: .
V: TRBV5-4
J: TRBJ2-2
CDR3: CASTWWGAIGTGELFF
DNA: TGTGCCAGCACCTGGTGGGGGGCAATTGGCACCGGGGAGCTGTTTTTT

size: .
D: TRBD2
V: TRBV6-5
J: TRBJ2-2
CDR3: CASSYSGTSPAGELFF
DNA: TGTGCCAGCAGTTACTCGGGGACTAGCCCGGCCGGGGAGCTGTTTTTT

size: .
D: TRBD2
V: TRBV5-1
J: TRBJ2-3
CDR3: CASSWGTSGRTDTQYF
DNA: TGCGCCAGCAGCTGGGGGACTAGCGGGAGAACAGATACGCAGTATTTT

size: .
D: TRBD1
V: TRBV18
J: TRBJ2-1
CDR3: CASSPIQGVNNEQFF
DNA: TGTGCCAGCTCGCCCATCCAGGGGGTAAACAATGAGCAGTTCTTC

size: many
D: TRBD2
V: TRBV7-3
J: TRBJ2-1
CDR3: CASSLAAPDNEQFF
DNA: TGTGCCAGCAGTCTAGCGGCCCCCGACAATGAGCAGTTCTTC

size: many
D: .
V: TRBV7-2
J: TRBJ2-3
CDR3: CASSRDGSTDTQYF
DNA: TGTGCCAGCAGCCGGGACGGAAGCACAGATACGCAGTATTTT

size: many
D: TRBD2
V: TRBV20-1
J: TRBJ2-1
CDR3: CSAEHSGTSVYNEQFF
DNA: TGCAGTGCAGAACACTCCGGGACTAGCGTATACAATGAGCAGTTCTTC

size: many
D: TRBD1
V: TRBV2
J: TRBJ1-5
CDR3: CASSRDRASNQPQHF
DNA: TGTGCCAGCAGCCGGGACAGGGCTAGCAATCAGCCCCAGCATTTT

size: .
D: TRBD2
V: TRBV20-1
J: TRBJ2-4
CDR3: CSAILAGGGNIQYF
DNA: TGCAGTGCTATACTAGCGGGGGGCGGGAACATTCAGTACTTC

size: .
D: TRBD1
V: TRBV20-1
J: TRBJ1-5
CDR3: CSALQGDNQPQHF
DNA: TGCAGTGCTTTACAGGGGGACAATCAGCCCCAGCATTTT

size: .
D: .
V: TRBV6-1
J: TRBJ2-1
CDR3: CASSEPRGAARNEQFF
DNA: TGTGCCAGCAGTGAGCCAAGGGGGGCTGCGAGGAATGAGCAGTTCTTC

size: many
D: TRBD2
V: TRBV9
J: TRBJ2-7
CDR3: CASSVRAGDPYEQYF
DNA: TGTGCCAGCAGCGTCCGGGCGGGGGACCCCTACGAGCAGTACTTC

size: .
D: TRBD2
V: TRBV29-1
J: TRBJ2-1
CDR3: CSVEAGTSFHNEQFF
DNA: TGCAGCGTTGAAGCGGGGACTAGCTTCCACAATGAGCAGTTCTTC

size: few
D: TRBD2
V: TRBV10-3
J: TRBJ2-7
CDR3: CAISESGGGLAGVRNEQYF
DNA: TGTGCCATCAGTGAGTCGGGTGGGGGGCTAGCGGGAGTCCGGAACGAGCAGTACTTC

size: .
D: TRBD1
V: TRBV7-3
J: TRBJ2-3
CDR3: CASSPNRGDTQYF
DNA: TGTGCCAGCAGCCCCAACAGGGGGGATACGCAGTATTTT

size: .
D: .
V: TRBV6-5
J: TRBJ2-1
CDR3: CASSLWGGQSGNEQFF
DNA: TGTGCCAGCAGTTTGTGGGGGGGGCAGTCTGGGAATGAGCAGTTCTTC

size: .
D: TRBD1
V: TRBV28
J: TRBJ2-7
CDR3: CASSQNADRVDEQYF
DNA: TGTGCCAGCAGCCAGAATGCTGACAGGGTGGACGAGCAGTACTTC

size: .
D: .
V: TRBV3-1
J: TRBJ2-5
CDR3: CASSLHGEEAQYF
DNA: TGTGCCAGCAGCCTTCACGGAGAAGAGGCCCAGTACTTC

size: .
D: .
V: TRBV7-6
J: TRBJ2-6
CDR3: CASSLGGGGWSSGANVLTF
DNA: TGTGCCAGCAGCTTAGGCGGCGGGGGCTGGAGCTCTGGGGCCAACGTCCTGACTTTC

size: few
D: TRBD1
V: TRBV6-1
J: TRBJ1-5
CDR3: CASSENTGGRNQPQHF
DNA: TGTGCCAGCAGTGAAAATACAGGGGGCAGGAATCAGCCCCAGCATTTT

size: .
D: .
V: TRBV20-1
J: TRBJ1-2
CDR3: CSAPTRGPFYGYTF
DNA: TGCAGTGCTCCTACCAGGGGCCCTTTCTATGGCTACACCTTC

size: .
D: .
V: TRBV20-1
J: TRBJ2-5
CDR3: CSARDSRTETQYF
DNA: TGCAGTGCCCGGGACTCACGAACGGAGACCCAGTACTTC

size: .
D: TRBD1
V: TRBV5-1
J: TRBJ2-7
CDR3: CASSPGTGVREQYF
DNA: TGCGCCAGCAGCCCCGGGACAGGGGTTCGCGAGCAGTACTTC

size: .
D: TRBD1
V: TRBV12-3/TRBV12-4
J: TRBJ2-1
CDR3: CASRLQGSISYNEQFF
DNA: TGTGCCAGCAGGTTACAGGGGTCTATCTCCTACAATGAGCAGTTCTTC

size: .
D: .
V: TRBV6-2/TRBV6-3
J: TRBJ1-1
CDR3: CASRTLTSQNTEAFF
DNA: TGTGCCAGCAGAACCCTGACATCCCAGAACACTGAAGCTTTCTTT

size: .
D: .
V: TRBV30
J: TRBJ2-3
CDR3: CAWSGGTQYF
DNA: TGTGCCTGGAGTGGGGGTACGCAGTATTTT

size: .
D: TRBD1
V: TRBV7-6
J: TRBJ1-4
CDR3: CASSSLRDRGREKLFF
DNA: TGTGCCAGCAGCTCCCTGCGGGACAGGGGGCGCGAAAAACTGTTTTTT

size: .
D: .
V: TRBV6-5
J: TRBJ2-5
CDR3: CASSYGRTTVTQYF
DNA: TGTGCCAGCAGTTACGGCAGGACCACGGTGACCCAGTACTTC

size: many
D: TRBD2
V: TRBV28
J: TRBJ2-5
CDR3: CASTQAIFAGEETQYF
DNA: TGTGCCAGCACCCAAGCGATCTTTGCGGGGGAAGAGACCCAGTACTTC

size: .
D: TRBD2
V: TRBV4-1
J: TRBJ2-4
CDR3: CASSPPKVASGEKAKNIQYF
DNA: TGCGCCAGCAGCCCCCCAAAGGTGGCTAGCGGGGAGAAAGCCAAAAACATTCAGTACTTC

size: few
D: .
V: TRBV11-2
J: TRBJ1-1
CDR3: CASSLDGGRTEAFF
DNA: TGTGCCAGCAGCTTAGATGGGGGTCGCACTGAAGCTTTCTTT

size: .
D: TRBD1
V: TRBV7-3
J: TRBJ2-2
CDR3: CASSLLGAQGAGELFF
DNA: TGTGCCAGCAGCTTACTCGGGGCTCAGGGGGCCGGGGAGCTGTTTTTT

size: few
D: TRBD2
V: TRBV18
J: TRBJ2-7
CDR3: CASSAGTSGAPSSYEQYF
DNA: TGTGCCAGCTCGGCCGGGACTAGCGGGGCCCCAAGCTCCTACGAGCAGTACTTC

size: few
D: .
V: TRBV9
J: TRBJ2-1
CDR3: CASSVGGGPSSYNEQFF
DNA: TGTGCCAGCAGCGTAGGAGGGGGGCCGAGCTCCTACAATGAGCAGTTCTTC

size: .
D: .
V: TRBV20-1
J: TRBJ2-7
CDR3: CSARDYGRASYEQYF
DNA: TGCAGTGCTAGAGATTACGGACGGGCGTCCTACGAGCAGTACTTC

size: .
D: .
V: TRBV15
J: TRBJ2-5
CDR3: CATSRDDLELETQYF
DNA: TGTGCCACCAGCAGAGATGATCTTGAATTAGAGACCCAGTACTTC

size: .
D: TRBD2
V: TRBV9
J: TRBJ2-5
CDR3: CASSVPAGGETQYF
DNA: TGTGCCAGCAGCGTACCGGCGGGAGGCGAGACCCAGTACTTC

size: .
D: .
V: TRBV5-6
J: TRBJ2-7
CDR3: CASSFQGMGEQYF
DNA: TGTGCCAGCAGCTTCCAGGGGATGGGGGAGCAGTACTTC

size: many
D: TRBD2
V: TRBV7-9
J: TRBJ2-1
CDR3: CASSLGTRGENEQFF
DNA: TGTGCCAGCAGCTTAGGGACTAGAGGGGAGAATGAGCAGTTCTTC

size: few
D: TRBD2
V: TRBV12-3/TRBV12-4
J: TRBJ2-1
CDR3: CASSPNSGGPDEQFF
DNA: TGTGCCAGCAGCCCTAATAGCGGGGGTCCCGATGAGCAGTTCTTC

size: many
D: .
V: TRBV20-1
J: TRBJ1-1
CDR3: CSARAGGRSNTEAFF
DNA: TGCAGTGCTAGAGCTGGGGGCAGGTCGAACACTGAAGCTTTCTTT

size: few
D: .
V: TRBV20-1
J: TRBJ2-3
CDR3: CSARDPREEYF
DNA: TGCAGTGCTAGAGATCCCCGGGAAGAGTATTTT

size: .
D: TRBD1
V: TRBV28
J: TRBJ1-6
CDR3: CASSPGGRGYNSPLHF
DNA: TGTGCCAGCTCCCCCGGGGGCAGGGGGTATAATTCACCCCTCCACTTT

size: .
D: TRBD2
V: TRBV5-1
J: TRBJ2-7
CDR3: CASSDAGGSYEQYF
DNA: TGCGCCAGCAGCGATGCGGGGGGTTCCTACGAGCAGTACTTC

size: once
D: .
V: TRBV7-8
J: TRBJ2-7
CDR3: CASSFLSGDEQYF
DNA: TGTGCCAGCAGCTTTCTTTCAGGGGATGAGCAGTACTTC

size: .
D: TRBD2
V: TRBV6-1
J: TRBJ2-1
CDR3: CASRRGSQGNEQFF
DNA: TGTGCCAGCAGACGCGGGAGTCAGGGCAATGAGCAGTTCTTC

size: .
D: .
V: TRBV12-3/TRBV12-4
J: TRBJ2-1
CDR3: CAVSFGGRNEQFF
DNA: TGTGCCGTATCATTTGGGGGCAGAAATGAGCAGTTCTTC

size: .
D: .
V: TRBV5-1
J: TRBJ2-3
CDR3: CASSLWIALVVADTQYF
DNA: TGCGCCAGCAGCTTGTGGATCGCGCTTGTTGTGGCAGATACGCAGTATTTT

size: .
D: .
V: TRBV27
J: TRBJ2-3
CDR3: CASTSPGTDTQYF
DNA: TGTGCCAGCACCTCACCGGGGACGGATACGCAGTATTTT

size: many
D: .
V: TRBV7-2
J: TRBJ2-4
CDR3: CASSSGPHKNIQYF
DNA: TGTGCCAGCAGCTCGGGACCCCACAAAAACATTCAGTACTTC

size: many
D: .
V: TRBV29-1
J: TRBJ2-7
CDR3: CSVEAGLYGTYEQYF
DNA: TGCAGCGTTGAAGCAGGCCTCTATGGGACCTACGAGCAGTACTTC

size: once
D: .
V: TRBV29-1
J: TRBJ2-1
CDR3: CSVEGGFHSYNEQFF
DNA: TGCAGCGTTGAAGGCGGATTCCACTCCTACAATGAGCAGTTCTTC

size: many
D: TRBD1
V: TRBV6-5
J: TRBJ2-2
CDR3: CASSTRQGMGGELFF
DNA: TGTGCCAGCAGTACCAGACAGGGGATGGGGGGGGAGCTGTTTTTT